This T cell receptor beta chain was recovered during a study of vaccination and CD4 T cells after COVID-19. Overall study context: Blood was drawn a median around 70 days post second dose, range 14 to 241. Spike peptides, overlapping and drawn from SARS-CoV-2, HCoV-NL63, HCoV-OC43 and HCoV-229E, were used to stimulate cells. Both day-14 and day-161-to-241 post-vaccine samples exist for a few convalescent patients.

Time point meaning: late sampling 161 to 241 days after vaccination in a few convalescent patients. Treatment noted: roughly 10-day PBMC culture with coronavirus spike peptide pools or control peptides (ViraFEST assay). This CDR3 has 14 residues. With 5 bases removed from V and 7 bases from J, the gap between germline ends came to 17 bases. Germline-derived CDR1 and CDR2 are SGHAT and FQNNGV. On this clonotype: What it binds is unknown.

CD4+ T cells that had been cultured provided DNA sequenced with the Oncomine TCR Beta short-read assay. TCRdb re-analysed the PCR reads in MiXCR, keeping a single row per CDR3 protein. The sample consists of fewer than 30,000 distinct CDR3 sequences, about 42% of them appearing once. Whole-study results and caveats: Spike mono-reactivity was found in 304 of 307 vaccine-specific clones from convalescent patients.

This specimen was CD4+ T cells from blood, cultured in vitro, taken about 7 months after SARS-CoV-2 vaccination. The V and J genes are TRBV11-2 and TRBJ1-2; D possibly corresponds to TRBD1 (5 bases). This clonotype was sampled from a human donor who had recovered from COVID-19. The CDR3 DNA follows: TGTGCCAGCAGCCATTCCCAGGGTAGGGGTGGCTACACCTTC. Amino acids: CASSHSQGRGGYTF. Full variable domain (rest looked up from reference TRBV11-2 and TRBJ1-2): EAGVAQSPRYKIIEKRQSVAFWCNPISGHATLYWYQQILGQGPKLLIQFQNNGVVDDSQLPKDRFSAERLKGVDSTLKIQPAKLEDSAVYLCASSHSQGRGGYTFGSGTRLTVV.